This entry lists 9 T cell receptor beta chains sequenced from one sample in a study of spatial heterogeneity in lung cancer. Study results and caveats: Higher tumor mutation counts went along with higher counts of expanded intratumoral alpha and beta TCRs.

TCRdb processed the 5' RACE reads anew with MiXCR; each CDR3 protein has one entry. The repertoire consists of about 22,000 distinct CDR3 sequences, with roughly 8.3% occurring once and the leading ten covering around 7.7%. Time point given: sample taken at primary tumor resection. These receptors' targets are unknown. The sequencing here drew on lung tumor tissue, taken at surgery. The receptors shown here come from a male donor with early-stage non-small cell lung cancer.

This clonotype was seen many times. This rearrangement joins TRBV4-2 to TRBJ1-1; TRBD1 is a possible D gene (5 bases). This CDR3 has 13 amino acids. The V and J ends lost 0 bases and 9 bases respectively, with 11 bases between them. From germline, CDR1 is LGHNA and CDR2 YNFKEQ. CDR3 nucleotides: TGTGCCAGCAGCCAAGATCCAGGGAGGAAAGCTTTCTTT. Translating it yields CASSQDPGRKAFF.

This clonotype has a handful of counts. This CDR3 is CASSTEGQGETQYF. CDR3 sequence (DNA): TGCGCCAGCAGCACCGAGGGACAGGGGGAGACCCAGTACTTC. This chain uses TRBV5-1 with TRBJ2-5, with 10 bases that match TRBD1. V trimming: 4 bases; J trimming: 5 bases; junction bases outside the gene matches: 5. CDR1 SGHRS and CDR2 YFSETQ come from the germline V gene. The CDR3 spans 14 residues.

This clonotype was recorded many times. The V call is TRBV7-9, the J call TRBJ2-3; D is ambiguous. CDR3 length: 14 residues. The germline CDR1 and CDR2 sequences are SEHNR and FQNEAQ (reference sequence). V lost 5 bases to trimming and J lost 0 bases, with 9 bases between them. This CDR3 is CASSPLVSTDTQYF. CDR3 nucleotide sequence: TGTGCCAGCAGCCCCCTCGTTAGCACAGATACGCAGTATTTT.

This chain's CDR3 is CASSEFGTLDTIYF. The CDR3 nucleotides read TGTGCCAGCAGTGAATTCGGGACACTCGACACCATATATTTT. This chain links TRBV25-1 with TRBJ1-3; tentative D call: TRBD1 (6 bases). This CDR3 is built from 14 residues. The V and J ends lost 1 base and 8 bases respectively, with 12 bases between them. Germline V CDR1 and CDR2: MGHDK, SYGVNS.

This clonotype was counted at least ten times. This chain joins TRBV28 and TRBJ1-2; 7 bases map to TRBD1. The germline V gene has CDR1 MDHEN and CDR2 SYDVKM. The V and J ends lost 2 bases and 7 bases, in that order; junction bases with no gene match: 7. The CDR3 totals 14 residues. CDR3 DNA sequence: TGTGCCAGCAGTTTACAGGGGGGTTCACGTGGCTACACCTTC. It translates to CASSLQGGSRGYTF.

In this sample, this clonotype turned up a few times. This rearrangement joins TRBV11-3 to TRBJ2-1, with D unresolved. The CDR3 has 13 residues. V lost 0 bases and J 4 bases, leaving 4 bases between the germline ends. Germline assignment: CDR1 SGHNT and CDR2 YENEEA. DNA for the CDR3: TGTGCCAGCAGCTTAGATGCGTACAATGAGCAGTTCTTC. Amino acids: CASSLDAYNEQFF. The whole variable domain, remainder taken from reference TRBV11-3 and TRBJ2-1, is EAGVVQSPRYKIIEKKQPVAFWCNPISGHNTLYWYLQNLGQGPELLIRYENEEAVDDSQLPKDRFSAERLKGVDSTLKIQPAELGDSAVYLCASSLDAYNEQFFGPGTRLTVL.

The chain carries TRBV18 and TRBJ2-1, with D perhaps TRBD1 or TRBD2 (5 bases each). The ends were cut back, 0 bases at V and 0 bases at J, with 18 bases in the middle. Germline-derived CDR1 and CDR2 are KGHSH and LQKENI. The CDR3 is 19 residues long. The CDR3 nucleotides are TGTGCCAGCTCACCACCGACCCGGGACCACTTGAGCTCCTACAATGAGCAGTTCTTC. This codes for CASSPPTRDHLSSYNEQFF.

J is TRBJ2-7 and V is TRBV7-2; 7 bases are a match to TRBD2. The CDR3 is made up of 16 amino acids. With V trimmed by 7 bases and J by 2 bases, 14 bases remained unmatched. In germline, CDR1 is SGHTA, CDR2 FQGNSA. CDR3 in amino acids: CASTLPWGGPAYEQYF. The CDR3 region has the DNA TGTGCCAGCACACTGCCCTGGGGAGGGCCCGCCTACGAGCAGTACTTC.

By share, this clonotype counts as medium-sized. DNA of the CDR3: TGTGCCAGCAGTTTAAAATCTTTGCAGCTCCCCTATGGCTACACCTTC. This gives the protein CASSLKSLQLPYGYTF. The chain couples TRBV27 to TRBJ1-2; D gene unclear. The CDR3 has 16 residues. CDR1 and CDR2 from the germline V gene are MNHEY and SMNVEV (reference sequence). V shed 2 bases and J shed 4 bases, with 17 bases lying between them.